This is a list of T cell receptor beta chains from one sample in a study of PD-1 blockade in classical Hodgkin lymphoma. Some clones are missing from TCRdb's copy, which holds only in-frame ones; the method was immunoSEQ multiplex PCR. Of just under 100,000 clones in the sample, over 80% were seen once. The sample was peripheral blood mononuclear cells (PBMCs), taken at baseline. The source of these receptors is a human donor with classical Hodgkin lymphoma. CDR3s include the opening cysteine and the closing phenylalanine or tryptophan. Each record gives: clone size, CDR3 length, J gene, D gene, V gene, CDR3 DNA, CDR3 protein. A D gene is named only where the DNA matches it firmly. A row's size may be missing; if present it is once, few, many or a size class.

abundance: .; len: 15; j_gene: TRBJ2-1; d_gene: .; v_gene: TRBV9; CDR3nt: TGTGCCAGCAGCGTATTAGGGGGTCTCTACAATGAGCAGTTCTTC; CDR3aa: CASSVLGGLYNEQFF
abundance: .; len: 11; j_gene: TRBJ2-1; d_gene: .; v_gene: TRBV10-1; CDR3nt: TGCGCCAGCAGTCTACACAATGAGCAGTTCTTC; CDR3aa: CASSLHNEQFF
abundance: .; len: 14; j_gene: TRBJ2-3; d_gene: .; v_gene: TRBV7-2; CDR3nt: TGTGCCAGCAGCTTATCCCGGGTAGCAGATACGCAGTATTTT; CDR3aa: CASSLSRVADTQYF
abundance: .; len: 14; j_gene: TRBJ2-3; d_gene: .; v_gene: TRBV7-2; CDR3nt: TGTGCCAGCAGCTTAGGGTACAGCACAGATACGCAGTATTTT; CDR3aa: CASSLGYSTDTQYF
abundance: .; len: 14; j_gene: TRBJ2-2; d_gene: .; v_gene: TRBV28; CDR3nt: TGTGCCAGCAGATTAAGCTCCCCGACCGGGGAGCTGTTTTTT; CDR3aa: CASRLSSPTGELFF
abundance: .; len: 15; j_gene: TRBJ1-2; d_gene: TRBD1; v_gene: TRBV5-1; CDR3nt: TGCGCCAGCAGCCCCTCACAGGGGGCCAGTTATGGCTACACCTTC; CDR3aa: CASSPSQGASYGYTF
abundance: .; len: 15; j_gene: TRBJ1-2; d_gene: .; v_gene: TRBV27; CDR3nt: TGTGCCAGCAGTCCCCACGGGGGGGGGATCTCTGGCTACACCTTC; CDR3aa: CASSPHGGGISGYTF
abundance: medium-sized; len: 13; j_gene: TRBJ2-7; d_gene: TRBD2; v_gene: TRBV11-2; CDR3nt: TGTGCCAGCAGCGCACCGGGGGGGAGAGAGCAGTACTTC; CDR3aa: CASSAPGGREQYF
abundance: few; len: 12; j_gene: TRBJ2-7; d_gene: .; v_gene: TRBV2; CDR3nt: TGTGCCAGCAGTGGACAGAGCTACGAGCAGTACTTC; CDR3aa: CASSGQSYEQYF
abundance: once; len: 13; j_gene: TRBJ2-1; d_gene: .; v_gene: TRBV5-6; CDR3nt: TGTGCCAGCAGCTTGCCAGGCCTAAATGAGCAGTTCTTC; CDR3aa: CASSLPGLNEQFF
abundance: few; len: 13; j_gene: TRBJ1-1; d_gene: .; v_gene: TRBV19; CDR3nt: TGTGCCAGTAGCTCTCAGGCGGGAACTGAAGCTTTCTTT; CDR3aa: CASSSQAGTEAFF
abundance: .; len: 15; j_gene: TRBJ2-2; d_gene: TRBD2; v_gene: TRBV6-5; CDR3nt: TGTGCCAGCAGTTACGGGGGGGTAGGCGGCGGGGAGCTGTTTTTT; CDR3aa: CASSYGGVGGGELFF
abundance: once; len: 13; j_gene: TRBJ1-2; d_gene: .; v_gene: TRBV28; CDR3nt: TGTGCCAGCACCCCCGGACAGAACTATGGCTACACCTTC; CDR3aa: CASTPGQNYGYTF
abundance: .; len: 17; j_gene: TRBJ2-5; d_gene: TRBD2; v_gene: TRBV11-1; CDR3nt: TGTGCCAGCAGCATCCTCCGGACTAGCGGGAGTGGAGAGACCCAGTACTTC; CDR3aa: CASSILRTSGSGETQYF
abundance: .; len: 13; j_gene: TRBJ1-1; d_gene: .; v_gene: TRBV10-3; CDR3nt: TGTGCCATCAGTGAGTTCGGGGGGACTGAAGCTTTCTTT; CDR3aa: CAISEFGGTEAFF
abundance: once; len: 13; j_gene: TRBJ2-7; d_gene: TRBD2; v_gene: TRBV10-3; CDR3nt: TGTGCCATCAAGGCTAGCGGGGGCTACGAGCAGTACTTC; CDR3aa: CAIKASGGYEQYF
abundance: once; len: 13; j_gene: TRBJ2-7; d_gene: TRBD1; v_gene: TRBV5-1; CDR3nt: TGCGCCAGCTGGGACAGCCTGACCTACGAGCAGTACTTC; CDR3aa: CASWDSLTYEQYF
abundance: .; len: 15; j_gene: TRBJ2-1; d_gene: .; v_gene: TRBV7-9; CDR3nt: TGTGCCAGCAGCTTATCTCGGGCCCACTACAATGAGCAGTTCTTC; CDR3aa: CASSLSRAHYNEQFF
abundance: once; len: 15; j_gene: TRBJ2-6; d_gene: .; v_gene: TRBV6-5; CDR3nt: TGTGCCAGCAGTTACGAGGGGCCTGGGGCCAACGTCCTGACTTTC; CDR3aa: CASSYEGPGANVLTF
abundance: once; len: 14; j_gene: TRBJ2-2; d_gene: .; v_gene: TRBV28; CDR3nt: TGTGCCAGCAGTTTAGCCGGGCCGGCCGGGGAGCTGTTTTTT; CDR3aa: CASSLAGPAGELFF
abundance: many; len: 13; j_gene: TRBJ2-7; d_gene: .; v_gene: TRBV5-6; CDR3nt: TGTGCCAGCAGCTGGAGTGGGGGAGGCGAGCAGTACTTC; CDR3aa: CASSWSGGGEQYF
abundance: .; len: 15; j_gene: TRBJ1-4; d_gene: .; v_gene: TRBV5-1; CDR3nt: TGCGCCAGCAGCTCCGAGGGGGGGTTTGGTGAAAAACTGTTTTTT; CDR3aa: CASSSEGGFGEKLFF
abundance: few; len: 13; j_gene: TRBJ2-4; d_gene: TRBD1; v_gene: TRBV5-1; CDR3nt: TGCGCCAGCAGCGGGGGACAGTTTAACATTCAGTACTTC; CDR3aa: CASSGGQFNIQYF